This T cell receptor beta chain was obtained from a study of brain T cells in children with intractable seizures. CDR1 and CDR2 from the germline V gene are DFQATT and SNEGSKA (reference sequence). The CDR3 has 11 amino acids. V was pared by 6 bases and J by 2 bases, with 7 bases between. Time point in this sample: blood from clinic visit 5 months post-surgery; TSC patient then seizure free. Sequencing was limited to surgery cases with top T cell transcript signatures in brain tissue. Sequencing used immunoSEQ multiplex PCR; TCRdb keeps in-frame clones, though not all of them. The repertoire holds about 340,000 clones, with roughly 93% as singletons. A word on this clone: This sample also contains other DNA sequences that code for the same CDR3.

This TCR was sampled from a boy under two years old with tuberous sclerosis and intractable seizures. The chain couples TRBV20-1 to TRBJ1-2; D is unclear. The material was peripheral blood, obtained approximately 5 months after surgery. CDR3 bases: TGCAGTGCAACAGAGAACTATGGCTACACCTTC. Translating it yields CSATENYGYTF.